This T cell receptor (beta chain) was retrieved from a study of blood T cells in healthy people across ages. Findings and caveats of the study: No one knew whether donors had CMV, which possibly confounded expanded clonotype changes.

Comment on this clonotype: Its antigen is undetermined.

A second about 6 to 12 cycle PCR used barcoded and J-beta primers. Each CDR3 protein is one row after TCRdb ran MiXCR on the 5' RACE reads. The sample yields about 1 million distinct CDR3 sequences, 40% to 50% seen once. The receptor was isolated from a woman in her sixties in good health. The sequenced sample consisted of blood.

The DNA for the CDR3 is TGCGCCAGCAGCGTCGAGGGGCCGAATCAGCCCCAGCATTTT. This sequence encodes CASSVEGPNQPQHF. This rearrangement joins TRBV5-1 to TRBJ1-5; TRBD1 is a possible D gene (5 bases). CDR3 length: 14 amino acids. Germline lookup yields CDR1 SGHRS and CDR2 YFSETQ. V was clipped by 4 bases and J by 4 bases, with 12 bases between them.